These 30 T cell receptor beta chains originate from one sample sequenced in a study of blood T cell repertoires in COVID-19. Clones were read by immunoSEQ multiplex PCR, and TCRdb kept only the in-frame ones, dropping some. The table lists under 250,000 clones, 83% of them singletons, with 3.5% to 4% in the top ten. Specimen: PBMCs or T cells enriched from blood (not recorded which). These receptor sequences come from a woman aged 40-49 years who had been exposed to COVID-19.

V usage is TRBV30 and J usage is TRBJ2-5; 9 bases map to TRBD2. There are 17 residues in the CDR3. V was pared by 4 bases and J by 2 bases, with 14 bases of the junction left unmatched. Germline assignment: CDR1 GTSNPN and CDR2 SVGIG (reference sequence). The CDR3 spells CAWIPGEASGVQETQYF. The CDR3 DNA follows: TGTGCCTGGATTCCCGGAGAAGCTAGCGGGGTACAAGAGACCCAGTACTTC. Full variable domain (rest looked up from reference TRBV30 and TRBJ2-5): SQTIHQWPATLVQPVGSPLSLECTVEGTSNPNLYWYRQAAGRGLQLLFYSVGIGQISSEVPQNLSASRPQDRQFILSSKKLLLSDSGFYLCAWIPGEASGVQETQYFGPGTRLLVL.

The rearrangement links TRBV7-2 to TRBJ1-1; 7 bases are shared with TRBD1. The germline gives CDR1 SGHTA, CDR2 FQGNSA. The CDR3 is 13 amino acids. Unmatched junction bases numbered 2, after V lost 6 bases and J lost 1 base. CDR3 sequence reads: CASRGGWNTEAFF. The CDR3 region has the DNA TGTGCCAGCAGAGGGGGCTGGAACACTGAAGCTTTCTTT.

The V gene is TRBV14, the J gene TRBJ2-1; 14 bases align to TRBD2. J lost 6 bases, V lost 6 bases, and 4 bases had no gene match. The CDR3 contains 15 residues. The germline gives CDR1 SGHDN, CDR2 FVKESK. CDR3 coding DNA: TGTGCCAGCAGTCGACTAGCGGGGGGGATCAATGAGCAGTTCTTC. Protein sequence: CASSRLAGGINEQFF.

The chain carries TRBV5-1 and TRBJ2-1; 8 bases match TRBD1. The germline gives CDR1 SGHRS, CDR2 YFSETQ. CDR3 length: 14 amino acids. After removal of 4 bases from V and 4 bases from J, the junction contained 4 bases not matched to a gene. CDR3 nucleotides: TGCGCCAGCAGCCCAGGGGGCGCGTACAATGAGCAGTTCTTC. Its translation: CASSPGGAYNEQFF.

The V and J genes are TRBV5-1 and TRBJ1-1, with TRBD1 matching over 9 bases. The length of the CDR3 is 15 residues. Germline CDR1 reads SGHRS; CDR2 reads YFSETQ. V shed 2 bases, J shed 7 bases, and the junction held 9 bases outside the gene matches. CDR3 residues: CASSLQGAVSDEAFF. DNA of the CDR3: TGCGCCAGCAGCTTACAGGGGGCAGTGTCGGATGAAGCTTTCTTT.

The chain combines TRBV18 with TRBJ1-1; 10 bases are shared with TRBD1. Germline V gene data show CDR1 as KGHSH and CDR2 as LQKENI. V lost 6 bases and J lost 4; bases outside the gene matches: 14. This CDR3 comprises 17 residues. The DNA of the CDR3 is TGTGCCAGCTCCCCAAACCCTGTAGGACAGGGGGGCACTGAAGCTTTCTTT. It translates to CASSPNPVGQGGTEAFF.

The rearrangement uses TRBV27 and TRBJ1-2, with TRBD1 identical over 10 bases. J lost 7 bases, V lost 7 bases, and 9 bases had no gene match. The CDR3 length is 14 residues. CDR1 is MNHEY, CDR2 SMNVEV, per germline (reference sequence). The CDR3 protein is CASTPDRGGRGYTF. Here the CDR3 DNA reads TGTGCCAGCACCCCGGACAGGGGGGGCCGTGGCTACACCTTC.

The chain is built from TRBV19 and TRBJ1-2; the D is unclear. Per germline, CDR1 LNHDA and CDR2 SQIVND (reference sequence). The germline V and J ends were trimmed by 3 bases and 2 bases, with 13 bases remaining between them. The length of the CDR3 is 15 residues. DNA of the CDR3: TGTGCCAGTAGTATTTCAAGTCGTCAGAACTATGGCTACACCTTC. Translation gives CASSISSRQNYGYTF.

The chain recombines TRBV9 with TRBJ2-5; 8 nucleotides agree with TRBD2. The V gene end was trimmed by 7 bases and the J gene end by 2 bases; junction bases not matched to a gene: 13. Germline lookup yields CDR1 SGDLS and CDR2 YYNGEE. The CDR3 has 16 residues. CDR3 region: CASGPLAGGAQETQYF. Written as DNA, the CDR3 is TGTGCCAGCGGTCCCCTTGCCGGGGGGGCTCAAGAGACCCAGTACTTC.

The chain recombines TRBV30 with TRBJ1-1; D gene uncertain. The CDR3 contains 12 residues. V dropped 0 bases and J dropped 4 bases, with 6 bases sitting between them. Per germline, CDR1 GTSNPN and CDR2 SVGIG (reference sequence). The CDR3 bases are TGTGCCTGGAGTGTCTGGAGCACTGAAGCTTTCTTT. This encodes CAWSVWSTEAFF.

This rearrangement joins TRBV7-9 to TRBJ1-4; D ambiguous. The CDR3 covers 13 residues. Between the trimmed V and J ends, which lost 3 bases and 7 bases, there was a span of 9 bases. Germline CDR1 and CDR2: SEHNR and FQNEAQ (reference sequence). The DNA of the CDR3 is TGTGCCAGCAGCTTTGGGCCCCGTGAAAAACTGTTTTTT. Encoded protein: CASSFGPREKLFF. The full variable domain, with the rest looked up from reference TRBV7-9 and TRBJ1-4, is DTGVSQNPRHKITKRGQNVTFRCDPISEHNRLYWYRQTLGQGPEFLTYFQNEAQLEKSRLLSDRFSAERPKGSFSTLEIQRTEQGDSAMYLCASSFGPREKLFFGSGTQLSVL.

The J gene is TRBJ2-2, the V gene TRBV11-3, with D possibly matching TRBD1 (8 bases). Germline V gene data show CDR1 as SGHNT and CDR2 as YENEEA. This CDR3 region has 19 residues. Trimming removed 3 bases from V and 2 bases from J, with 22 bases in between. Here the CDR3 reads CASSFARTGRGVNTGELFF. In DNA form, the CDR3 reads TGTGCCAGCAGCTTCGCCCGGACAGGGAGGGGAGTAAACACCGGGGAGCTGTTTTTT.

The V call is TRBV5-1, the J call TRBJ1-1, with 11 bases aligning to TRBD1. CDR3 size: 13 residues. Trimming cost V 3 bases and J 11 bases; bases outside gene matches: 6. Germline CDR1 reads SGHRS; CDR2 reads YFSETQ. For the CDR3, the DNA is TGCGCCAGCAGCTCCGGGACAGGGGGTGAGGCTTTCTTT. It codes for CASSSGTGGEAFF.

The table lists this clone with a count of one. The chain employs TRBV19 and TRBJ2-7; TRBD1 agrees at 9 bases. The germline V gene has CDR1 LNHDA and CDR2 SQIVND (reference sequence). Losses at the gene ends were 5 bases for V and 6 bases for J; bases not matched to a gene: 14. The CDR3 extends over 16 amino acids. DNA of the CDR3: TGTGCCAGTAGTCAATTCGGACAGGGGATCCAACCCGAGCAGTACTTC. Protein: CASSQFGQGIQPEQYF.

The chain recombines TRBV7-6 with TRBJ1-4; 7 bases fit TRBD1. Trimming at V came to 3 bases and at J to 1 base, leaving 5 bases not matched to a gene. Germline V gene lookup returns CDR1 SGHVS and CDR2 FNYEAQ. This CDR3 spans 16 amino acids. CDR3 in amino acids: CASSLIRGVTNEKLFF. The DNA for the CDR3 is TGTGCCAGCAGCTTGATCAGGGGGGTAACTAATGAAAAACTGTTTTTT.

CDR3 protein: CASSFLTGQGTYEQYF. In DNA, the CDR3 is TGTGCCAGCAGCTTCCTCACGGGACAGGGGACCTACGAGCAGTACTTC. This chain links TRBV11-2 with TRBJ2-7; 10 bases are a match to TRBD1. Germline trimming cut 3 bases from V and 2 bases from J; bases unmatched to any gene: 7. The germline V gene encodes CDR1 SGHAT and CDR2 FQNNGV. The CDR3 sequence is 16 residues long.

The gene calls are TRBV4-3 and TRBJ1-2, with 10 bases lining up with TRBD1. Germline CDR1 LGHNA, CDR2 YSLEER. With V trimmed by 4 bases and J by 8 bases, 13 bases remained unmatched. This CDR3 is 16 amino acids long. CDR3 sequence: CASSPNEGTGEGGYTF. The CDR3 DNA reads TGCGCCAGCAGCCCGAACGAAGGGACAGGGGAAGGGGGCTACACCTTC.

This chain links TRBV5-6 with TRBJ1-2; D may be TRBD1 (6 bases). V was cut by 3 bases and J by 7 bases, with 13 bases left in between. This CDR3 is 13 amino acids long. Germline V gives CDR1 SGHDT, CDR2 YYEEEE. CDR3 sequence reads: CASSSRRGAGYTF. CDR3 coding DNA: TGTGCCAGCAGCTCCCGGCGGGGGGCTGGCTACACCTTC. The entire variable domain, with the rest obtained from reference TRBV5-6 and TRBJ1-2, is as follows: DAGVTQSPTHLIKTRGQQVTLRCSPKSGHDTVSWYQQALGQGPQFIFQYYEEEERQRGNFPDRFSGHQFPNYSSELNVNALLLGDSALYLCASSSRRGAGYTFGSGTRLTVV.

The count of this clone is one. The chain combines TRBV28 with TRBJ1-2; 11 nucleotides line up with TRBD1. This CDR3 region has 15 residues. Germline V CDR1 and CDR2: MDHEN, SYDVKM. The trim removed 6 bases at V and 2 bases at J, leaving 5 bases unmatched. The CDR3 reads CASRTGQGANYGYTF. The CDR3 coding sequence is TGTGCCAGCAGAACCGGACAGGGGGCCAACTATGGCTACACCTTC.

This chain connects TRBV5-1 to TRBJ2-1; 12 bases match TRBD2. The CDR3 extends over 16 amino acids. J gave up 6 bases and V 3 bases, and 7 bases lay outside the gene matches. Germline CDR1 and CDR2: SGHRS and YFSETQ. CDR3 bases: TGCGCCAGCAGCTCTTCTACTAGCGGGGGGCTCAATGAGCAGTTCTTC. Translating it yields CASSSSTSGGLNEQFF. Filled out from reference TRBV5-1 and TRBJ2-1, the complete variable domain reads KAGVTQTPRYLIKTRGQQVTLSCSPISGHRSVSWYQQTPGQGLQFLFEYFSETQRNKGNFPGRFSGRQFSNSRSEMNVSTLELGDSALYLCASSSSTSGGLNEQFFGPGTRLTVL.

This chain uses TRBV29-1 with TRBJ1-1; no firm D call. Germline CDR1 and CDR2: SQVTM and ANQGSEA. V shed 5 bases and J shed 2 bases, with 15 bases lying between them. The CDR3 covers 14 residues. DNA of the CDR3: TGCAGCGTTACCAGAGGGCAGTATAACACTGAAGCTTTCTTT. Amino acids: CSVTRGQYNTEAFF.

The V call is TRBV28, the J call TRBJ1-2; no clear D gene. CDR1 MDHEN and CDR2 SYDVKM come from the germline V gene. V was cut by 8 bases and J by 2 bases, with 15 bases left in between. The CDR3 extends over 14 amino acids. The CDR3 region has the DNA TGTGCCAGCGGGAGGCAGGCGTTAAACTATGGCTACACCTTC. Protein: CASGRQALNYGYTF.

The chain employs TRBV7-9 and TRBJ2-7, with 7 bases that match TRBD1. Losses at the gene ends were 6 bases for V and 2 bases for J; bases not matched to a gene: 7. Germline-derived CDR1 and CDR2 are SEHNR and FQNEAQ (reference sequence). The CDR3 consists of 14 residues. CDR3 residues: CASSQGQVPYEQYF. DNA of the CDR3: TGTGCCAGCAGTCAAGGACAGGTCCCCTACGAGCAGTACTTC.

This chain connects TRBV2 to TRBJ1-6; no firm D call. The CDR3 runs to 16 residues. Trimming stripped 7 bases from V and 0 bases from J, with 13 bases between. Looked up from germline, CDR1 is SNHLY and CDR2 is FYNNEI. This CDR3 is CASMRRESSYNSPLHF. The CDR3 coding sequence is TGTGCCAGCATGCGACGGGAAAGCTCCTATAATTCACCCCTCCACTTT.

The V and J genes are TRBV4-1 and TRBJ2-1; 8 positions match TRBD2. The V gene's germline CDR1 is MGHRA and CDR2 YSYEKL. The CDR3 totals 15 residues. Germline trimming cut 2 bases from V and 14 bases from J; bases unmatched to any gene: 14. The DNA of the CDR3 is TGCGCCAGCAGCCAATCCAGCGGGGGTCTAAGGGGGGAGTTCTTC. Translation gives CASSQSSGGLRGEFF.

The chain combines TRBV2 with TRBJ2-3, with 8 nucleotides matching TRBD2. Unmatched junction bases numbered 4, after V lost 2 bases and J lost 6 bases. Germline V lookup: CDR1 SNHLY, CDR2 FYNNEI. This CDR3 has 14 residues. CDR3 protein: CASSESGGTDTQYF. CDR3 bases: TGTGCCAGCAGTGAAAGCGGGGGTACCGATACGCAGTATTTT.

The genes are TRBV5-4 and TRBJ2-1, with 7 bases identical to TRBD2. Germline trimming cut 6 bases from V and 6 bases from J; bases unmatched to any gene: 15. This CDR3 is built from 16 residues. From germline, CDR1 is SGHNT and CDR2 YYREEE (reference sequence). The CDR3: CASTTGGNVDRNEQFF. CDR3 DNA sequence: TGTGCCAGCACGACCGGGGGGAACGTTGACCGCAATGAGCAGTTCTTC.

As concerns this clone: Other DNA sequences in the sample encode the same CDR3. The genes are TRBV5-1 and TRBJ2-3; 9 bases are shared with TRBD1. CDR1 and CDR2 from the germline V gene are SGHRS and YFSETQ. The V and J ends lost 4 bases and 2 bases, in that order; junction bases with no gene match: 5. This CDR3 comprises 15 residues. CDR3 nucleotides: TGCGCCAGCAGCCCGGGACAGGGTTCCACAGATACGCAGTATTTT. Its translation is CASSPGQGSTDTQYF. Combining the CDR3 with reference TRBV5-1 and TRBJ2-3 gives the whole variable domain KAGVTQTPRYLIKTRGQQVTLSCSPISGHRSVSWYQQTPGQGLQFLFEYFSETQRNKGNFPGRFSGRQFSNSRSEMNVSTLELGDSALYLCASSPGQGSTDTQYFGPGTRLTVL.

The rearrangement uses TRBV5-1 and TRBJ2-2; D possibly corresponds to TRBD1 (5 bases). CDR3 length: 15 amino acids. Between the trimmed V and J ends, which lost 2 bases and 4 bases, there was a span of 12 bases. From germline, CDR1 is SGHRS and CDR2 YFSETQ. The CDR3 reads CASSLDSKVTGELFF. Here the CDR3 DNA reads TGCGCCAGCAGCTTAGACAGTAAAGTCACCGGGGAGCTGTTTTTT.

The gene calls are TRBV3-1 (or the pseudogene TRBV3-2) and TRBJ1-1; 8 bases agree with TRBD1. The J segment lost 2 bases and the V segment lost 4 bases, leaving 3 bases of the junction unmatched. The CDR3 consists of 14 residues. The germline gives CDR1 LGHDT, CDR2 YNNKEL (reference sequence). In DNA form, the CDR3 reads TGTGCCAGCAGCCTGGGGACAGGAAACACTGAAGCTTTCTTT. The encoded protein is CASSLGTGNTEAFF.